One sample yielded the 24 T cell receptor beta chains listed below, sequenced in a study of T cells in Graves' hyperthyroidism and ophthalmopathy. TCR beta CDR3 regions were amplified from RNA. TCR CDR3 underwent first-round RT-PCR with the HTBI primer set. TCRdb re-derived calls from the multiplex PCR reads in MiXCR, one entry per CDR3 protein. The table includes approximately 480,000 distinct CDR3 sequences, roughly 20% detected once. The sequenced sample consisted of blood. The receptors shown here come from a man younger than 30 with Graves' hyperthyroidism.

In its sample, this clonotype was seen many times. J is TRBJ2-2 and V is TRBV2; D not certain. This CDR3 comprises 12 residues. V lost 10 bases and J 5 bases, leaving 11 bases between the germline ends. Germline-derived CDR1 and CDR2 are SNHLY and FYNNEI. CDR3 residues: CANSLETGELFF. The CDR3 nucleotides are TGTGCCAACAGCCTAGAAACCGGGGAGCTGTTTTTT.

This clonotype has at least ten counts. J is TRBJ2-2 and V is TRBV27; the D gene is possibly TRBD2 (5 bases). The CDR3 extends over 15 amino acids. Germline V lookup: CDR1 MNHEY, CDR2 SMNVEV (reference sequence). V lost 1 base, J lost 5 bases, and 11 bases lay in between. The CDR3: CASSLWPGLTGELFF. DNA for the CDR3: TGTGCCAGCAGTTTATGGCCGGGGTTGACCGGGGAGCTGTTTTTT.

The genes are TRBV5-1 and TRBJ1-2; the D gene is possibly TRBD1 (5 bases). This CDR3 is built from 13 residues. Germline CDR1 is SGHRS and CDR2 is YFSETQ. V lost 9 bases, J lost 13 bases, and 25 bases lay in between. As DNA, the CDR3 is TGCGCCACCAAAGGTGGGACGGAATCTATTTTCACCTTC. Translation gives CATKGGTESIFTF.

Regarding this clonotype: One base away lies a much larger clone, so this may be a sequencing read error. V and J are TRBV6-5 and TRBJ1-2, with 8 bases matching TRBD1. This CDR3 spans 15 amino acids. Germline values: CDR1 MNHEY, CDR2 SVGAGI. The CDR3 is CAISYGTGLSYGYTF. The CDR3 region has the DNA TGTGCCATCAGTTACGGGACAGGCCTTAGCTATGGCTACACCTTC.

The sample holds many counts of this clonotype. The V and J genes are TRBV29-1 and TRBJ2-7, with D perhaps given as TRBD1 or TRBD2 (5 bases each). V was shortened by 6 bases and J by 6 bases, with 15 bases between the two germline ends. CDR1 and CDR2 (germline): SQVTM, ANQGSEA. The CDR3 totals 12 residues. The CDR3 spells CSVMPQGPEQYF. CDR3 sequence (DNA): TGCAGCGTGATGCCCCAGGGACCCGAGCAGTACTTC.

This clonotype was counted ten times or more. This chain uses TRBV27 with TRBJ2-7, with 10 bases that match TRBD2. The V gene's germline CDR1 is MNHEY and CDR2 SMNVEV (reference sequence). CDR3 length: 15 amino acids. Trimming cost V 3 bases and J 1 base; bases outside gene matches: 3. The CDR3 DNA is TGTGCCAGCAGTTTCGAGCGGGGGGGATCCTACGAGCAGTACTTC. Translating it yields CASSFERGGSYEQYF.

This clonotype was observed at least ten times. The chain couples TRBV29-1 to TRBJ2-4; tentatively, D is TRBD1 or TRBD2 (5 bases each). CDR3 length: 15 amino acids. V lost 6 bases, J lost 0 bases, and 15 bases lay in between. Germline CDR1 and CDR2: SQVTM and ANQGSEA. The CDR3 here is CSVETGRTAKNIQYF. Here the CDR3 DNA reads TGCAGCGTCGAAACGGGACGTACAGCCAAAAACATTCAGTACTTC.

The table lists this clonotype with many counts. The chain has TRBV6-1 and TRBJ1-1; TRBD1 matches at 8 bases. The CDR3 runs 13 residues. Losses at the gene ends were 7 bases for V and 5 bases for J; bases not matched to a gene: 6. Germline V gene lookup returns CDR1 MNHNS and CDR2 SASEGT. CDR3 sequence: CASTIRQGTEAFF. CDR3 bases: TGTGCCAGCACTATTAGACAGGGGACTGAAGCTTTCTTT.

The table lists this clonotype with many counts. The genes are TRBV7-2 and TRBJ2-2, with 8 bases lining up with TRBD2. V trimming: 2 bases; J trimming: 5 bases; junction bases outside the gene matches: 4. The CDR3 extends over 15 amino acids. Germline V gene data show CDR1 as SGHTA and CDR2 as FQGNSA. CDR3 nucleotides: TGTGCCAGCAGCTTAAGGACGGGAGGGACCGGGGAGCTGTTTTTT. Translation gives CASSLRTGGTGELFF. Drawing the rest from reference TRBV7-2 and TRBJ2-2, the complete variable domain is GAGVSQSPSNKVTEKGKDVELRCDPISGHTALYWYRQSLGQGLEFLIYFQGNSAPDKSGLPSDRFSAERTGGSVSTLTIQRTQQEDSAVYLCASSLRTGGTGELFFGEGSRLTVL.

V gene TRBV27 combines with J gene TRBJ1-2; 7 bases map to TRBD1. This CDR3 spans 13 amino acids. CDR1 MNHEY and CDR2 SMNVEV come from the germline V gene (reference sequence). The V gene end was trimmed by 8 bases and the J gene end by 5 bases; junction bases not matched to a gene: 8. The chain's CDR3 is CASGRRGPYGYTF. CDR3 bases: TGTGCCAGCGGCAGAAGGGGGCCTTATGGCTACACCTTC.

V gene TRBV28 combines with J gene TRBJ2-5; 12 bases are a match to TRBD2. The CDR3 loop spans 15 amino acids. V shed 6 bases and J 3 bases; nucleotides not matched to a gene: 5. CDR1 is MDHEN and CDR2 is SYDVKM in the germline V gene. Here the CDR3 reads CASSKLAGGEETQYF. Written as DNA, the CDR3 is TGTGCCAGCAGCAAACTAGCGGGAGGTGAAGAGACCCAGTACTTC.

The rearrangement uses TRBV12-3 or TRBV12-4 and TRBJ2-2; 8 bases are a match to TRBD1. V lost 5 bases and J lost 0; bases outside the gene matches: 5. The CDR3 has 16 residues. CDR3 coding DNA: TGTGCCAGCAGTCCCACAGGGGGTTCGAACACCGGGGAGCTGTTTTTT. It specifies CASSPTGGSNTGELFF.

The CDR3 is CATIQPWTGGYTF. Written as DNA, the CDR3 is TGTGCCACCATCCAGCCCTGGACGGGGGGCTACACCTTC. The chain recombines TRBV19 with TRBJ1-2; no clear D gene. Per germline, CDR1 LNHDA and CDR2 SQIVND (reference sequence). V was pared by 10 bases and J by 8 bases, with 20 bases between. The CDR3 is 13 residues long.

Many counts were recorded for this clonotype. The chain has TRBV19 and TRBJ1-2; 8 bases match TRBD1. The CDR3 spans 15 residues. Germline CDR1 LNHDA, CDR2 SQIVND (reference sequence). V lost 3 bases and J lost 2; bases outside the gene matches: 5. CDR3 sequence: CASSIQGASNYGYTF. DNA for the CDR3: TGTGCCAGTAGTATTCAGGGGGCGTCGAACTATGGCTACACCTTC. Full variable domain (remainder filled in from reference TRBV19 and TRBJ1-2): DGGITQSPKYLFRKEGQNVTLSCEQNLNHDAMYWYRQDPGQGLRLIYYSQIVNDFQKGDIAEGYSVSREKKESFPLTVTSAQKNPTAFYLCASSIQGASNYGYTFGSGTRLTVV.

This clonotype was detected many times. The CDR3 DNA reads TGTGCCAGCAGTCCTCCACGCCGCCGAAACTATGGCTACACCTTC. Encoded protein: CASSPPRRRNYGYTF. The chain employs TRBV12-3 or TRBV12-4 and TRBJ1-2; D is unclear. This CDR3 has 15 residues. Trimming shortened V by 5 bases and J by 2 bases, and 15 bases separated the two germline ends.

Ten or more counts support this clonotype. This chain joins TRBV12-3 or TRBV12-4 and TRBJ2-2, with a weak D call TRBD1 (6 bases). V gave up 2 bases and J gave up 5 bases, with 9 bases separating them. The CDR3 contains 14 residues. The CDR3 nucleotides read TGTGCCAGCAGTTTAACAGGGTCGACCGGGGAGCTGTTTTTT. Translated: CASSLTGSTGELFF.

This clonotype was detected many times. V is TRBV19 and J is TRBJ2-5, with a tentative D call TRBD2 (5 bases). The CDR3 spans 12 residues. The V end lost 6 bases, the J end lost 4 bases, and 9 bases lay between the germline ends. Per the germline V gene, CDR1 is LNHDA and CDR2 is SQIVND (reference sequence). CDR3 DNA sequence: TGTGCCAGTAGCCCCAGCGGAGAGACCCAGTACTTC. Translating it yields CASSPSGETQYF. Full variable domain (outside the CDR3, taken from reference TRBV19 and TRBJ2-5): DGGITQSPKYLFRKEGQNVTLSCEQNLNHDAMYWYRQDPGQGLRLIYYSQIVNDFQKGDIAEGYSVSREKKESFPLTVTSAQKNPTAFYLCASSPSGETQYFGPGTRLLVL.

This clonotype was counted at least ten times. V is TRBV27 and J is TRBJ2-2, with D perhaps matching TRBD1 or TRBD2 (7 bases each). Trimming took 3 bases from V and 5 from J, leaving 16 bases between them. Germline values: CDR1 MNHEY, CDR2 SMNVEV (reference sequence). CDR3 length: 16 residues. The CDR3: CASSLLQGRGTGELFF. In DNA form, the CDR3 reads TGTGCCAGCAGTTTGTTACAGGGGCGGGGGACCGGGGAGCTGTTTTTT.

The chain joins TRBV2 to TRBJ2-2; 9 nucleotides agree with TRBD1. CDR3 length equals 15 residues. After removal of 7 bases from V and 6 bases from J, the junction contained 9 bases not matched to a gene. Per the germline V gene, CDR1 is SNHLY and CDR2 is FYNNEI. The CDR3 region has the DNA TGTGCCAGCATATTCGAACAGGGGGCTGCCGGGGAGCTGTTTTTT. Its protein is CASIFEQGAAGELFF.

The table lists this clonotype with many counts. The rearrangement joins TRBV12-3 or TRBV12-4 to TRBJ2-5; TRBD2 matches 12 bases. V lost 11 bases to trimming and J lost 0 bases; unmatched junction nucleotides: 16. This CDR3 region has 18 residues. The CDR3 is CAPEGRTSGNPYQETQYF. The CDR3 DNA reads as TGTGCCCCCGAGGGAAGGACTAGCGGGAATCCCTACCAAGAGACCCAGTACTTC.

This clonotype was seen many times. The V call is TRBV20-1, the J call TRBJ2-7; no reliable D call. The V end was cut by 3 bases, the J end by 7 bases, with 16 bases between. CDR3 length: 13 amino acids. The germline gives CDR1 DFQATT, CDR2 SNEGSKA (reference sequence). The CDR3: CSARAINLGEQYF. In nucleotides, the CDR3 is TGCAGTGCTAGGGCGATCAACCTGGGGGAGCAGTACTTC.

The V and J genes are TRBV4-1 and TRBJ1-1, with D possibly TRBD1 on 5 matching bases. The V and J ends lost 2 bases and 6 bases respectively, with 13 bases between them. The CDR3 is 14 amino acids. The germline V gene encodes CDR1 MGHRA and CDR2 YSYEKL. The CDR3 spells CASSQSGGRAEAFF. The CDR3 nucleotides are TGCGCCAGCAGCCAAAGTGGGGGGAGGGCTGAAGCTTTCTTT.

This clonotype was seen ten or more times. The CDR3 DNA reads as TGTGCCAGCAGTCCTACCGGGACTAGCGGGGGGGCAGGTGAGACCCAGTACTTC. It yields the protein CASSPTGTSGGAGETQYF. The V and J genes are TRBV6-1 and TRBJ2-5, with 16 positions matching TRBD2. The CDR3 runs 18 residues. V trimming: 5 bases; J trimming: 5 bases; junction bases outside the gene matches: 11. Germline V CDR1 and CDR2: MNHNS, SASEGT.

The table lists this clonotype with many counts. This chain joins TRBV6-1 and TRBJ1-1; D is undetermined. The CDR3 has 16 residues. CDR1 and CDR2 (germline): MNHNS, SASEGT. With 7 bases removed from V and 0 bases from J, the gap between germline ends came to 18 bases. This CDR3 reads CASTTTRLRVNTEAFF. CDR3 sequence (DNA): TGTGCCAGCACGACGACTAGACTGAGGGTGAACACTGAAGCTTTCTTT.